One T cell receptor beta chain is described in this entry. Its specificity is not known. It differs at one base from a far larger clone, so likely a read error. Given the absence of the conserved phenylalanine or tryptophan at the CDR3 end, a read error is likely. Approximately 30,000 T cell genomes, or 250 to 300 ng DNA, went into unsorted PBMC replicate PCRs. TCRdb's copy holds only in-frame clones and misses some; the assay was immunoSEQ multiplex PCR. The sample records fewer than 600,000 clones, around 81% being singletons. The data originate from a study of shared clonotypes between healthy human individuals. Per the germline V gene, CDR1 is MGHDK and CDR2 is SYGVNS. The CDR3 extends over 13 amino acids. V was clipped by 3 bases and J by 5 bases, with 11 bases between them. The study's findings and limits: Clonotype sharing among donors, it was expected, would be affected by sequencing depth.

Specimen: PBMCs. The gene calls are TRBV25-1 and TRBJ2-7; no firm D call. The source is a woman aged 40 to 50 in good health. Some clones in this sample may be carry-over from other donors' samples. The CDR3 region has the DNA TGTGCCAGCAGTGATCGGGCGGTCAACGAGCAGTACATC. Protein sequence: CASSDRAVNEQYI.